Each of the 23 T cell receptor beta chains below was sequenced from the same sample in a study of CD8+ T cells in alopecia areata. The sample's treatment: oral pan-JAK inhibitor, 5-10 mg twice daily. Extracted RNA was reverse transcribed into cDNA, the sequencing template. Here immunoSEQ multiplex PCR was the method, and the copy in TCRdb shows in-frame clones only, minus some. Of 150,000 to 200,000 clones listed, around 58% are singletons. This sample comprised CD8+ T cells sorted from blood, obtained at week 24, from a patient treated with tofacitinib. These receptors originate from a human donor with alopecia areata.

J is TRBJ2-7 and V is TRBV5-6; tentatively, D is TRBD2 (6 bases). Trimming removed 4 bases from V and 2 bases from J, with 13 bases in between. The length of the CDR3 is 14 residues. The germline gives CDR1 SGHDT, CDR2 YYEEEE. The CDR3 is CASSRGTFAYEQYF. The CDR3 nucleotides are TGTGCCAGCAGCCGTGGGACTTTTGCCTACGAGCAGTACTTC.

A few counts support this clone. The chain combines TRBV5-1 with TRBJ2-7, with D unclear. This CDR3 has 11 amino acids. Trimming stripped 1 base from V and 5 bases from J, with 4 bases between. CDR1 and CDR2 from the germline V gene are SGHRS and YFSETQ. CDR3 DNA: TGCGCCAGCAGCTTGACGGACGAGCAGTACTTC. As protein: CASSLTDEQYF.

The V and J genes are TRBV27 and TRBJ2-2; D not certain. The CDR3 consists of 14 residues. V lost 4 bases and J 3 bases, leaving 9 bases between the germline ends. Germline-derived CDR1 and CDR2 are MNHEY and SMNVEV (reference sequence). The chain's CDR3 is CASSSLADTGELFF. The DNA for the CDR3 is TGTGCCAGCAGTTCCCTCGCGGACACCGGGGAGCTGTTTTTT.

V gene TRBV5-1 combines with J gene TRBJ2-1; 7 bases align to TRBD2. With V trimmed by 4 bases and J by 8 bases, 21 bases remained unmatched. This CDR3 contains 18 residues. Germline CDR1 SGHRS, CDR2 YFSETQ. The CDR3: CASSGLLASAGDPYEQFF. The CDR3, as DNA: TGCGCCAGCAGCGGGCTGCTTGCTAGCGCGGGGGACCCCTATGAGCAGTTCTTC.

As to this clone: This sample also contains other DNA sequences that code for the same CDR3. The V and J genes are TRBV5-1 and TRBJ2-7; no clear D gene. Germline CDR1 is SGHRS and CDR2 is YFSETQ. V lost 5 bases and J lost 0, with 3 bases in between. The CDR3 sequence is 11 residues long. The CDR3 protein is CASRSSYEQYF. In DNA form, the CDR3 reads TGCGCCAGCAGGAGCTCCTACGAGCAGTACTTC.

The chain recombines TRBV7-9 with TRBJ2-3, with 12 nucleotides matching TRBD2. Germline V gene data show CDR1 as SEHNR and CDR2 as FQNEAQ (reference sequence). The CDR3 has 17 residues. V lost 6 bases and J lost 0; bases outside the gene matches: 7. The CDR3 coding sequence is TGTGCCAGCAGTCCGACTAGCGGGAGAGCTAGCACAGATACGCAGTATTTT. Its protein product is CASSPTSGRASTDTQYF. The full variable domain, its missing parts supplied by reference TRBV7-9 and TRBJ2-3, is DTGVSQNPRHKITKRGQNVTFRCDPISEHNRLYWYRQTLGQGPEFLTYFQNEAQLEKSRLLSDRFSAERPKGSFSTLEIQRTEQGDSAMYLCASSPTSGRASTDTQYFGPGTRLTVL.

This clone was found a few times. The rearrangement joins TRBV5-6 to TRBJ1-1, with 7 positions matching TRBD1. Germline V lookup: CDR1 SGHDT, CDR2 YYEEEE. This CDR3 is 14 amino acids long. After removal of 3 bases from V and 3 bases from J, the junction contained 5 bases not matched to a gene. The CDR3 here is CASSYRDSYTEAFF. CDR3 DNA: TGTGCCAGCAGCTACCGGGACAGTTACACTGAAGCTTTCTTT. Full variable domain (missing parts from reference TRBV5-6 and TRBJ1-1): DAGVTQSPTHLIKTRGQQVTLRCSPKSGHDTVSWYQQALGQGPQFIFQYYEEEERQRGNFPDRFSGHQFPNYSSELNVNALLLGDSALYLCASSYRDSYTEAFFGQGTRLTVV.

The chain employs TRBV15 and TRBJ2-7; 7 nucleotides align to TRBD1. CDR3 length: 16 amino acids. Looked up from germline, CDR1 is LNHNV and CDR2 is YYDKDF (reference sequence). V lost 4 bases, J lost 2 bases, and 11 bases stayed unmatched. CDR3 sequence: CATSNRRGLRPYEQYF. The CDR3 DNA reads TGTGCCACCAGCAACCGAAGGGGGCTCAGGCCCTACGAGCAGTACTTC.

CDR3 DNA: TGTGCCAGCAGTTTATTGGGGGCGAGCACCGGGGAGCTGTTTTTT. Translated: CASSLLGASTGELFF. V and J are TRBV27 and TRBJ2-2, with D possibly matching TRBD1 (6 bases). The CDR3 sequence is 15 residues long. Trimming took 1 base from V and 4 from J, leaving 10 bases between them. Germline CDR1 reads MNHEY; CDR2 reads SMNVEV (reference sequence).

The chain employs TRBV25-1 and TRBJ2-1, with 7 bases lining up with TRBD2. Germline V gene lookup returns CDR1 MGHDK and CDR2 SYGVNS. V was pared by 6 bases and J by 10 bases, with 9 bases of the junction left unmatched. This CDR3 spans 13 amino acids. This chain's CDR3 is CASRPRGVKEQFF. The CDR3 DNA sequence: TGTGCCAGCAGGCCTCGGGGGGTTAAGGAGCAGTTCTTC.

This clone appeared once. The genes are TRBV5-6 and TRBJ2-7, with 9 positions matching TRBD1. With 2 bases clipped from V and 0 bases from J, the junction kept 3 bases outside the gene matches. The CDR3 sequence is 15 residues long. Germline CDR1 reads SGHDT; CDR2 reads YYEEEE. CDR3 amino acids: CASSLGTGSSYEQYF. The CDR3 coding sequence is TGTGCCAGCAGCTTAGGGACAGGGAGCTCCTACGAGCAGTACTTC.

This chain uses TRBV5-6 with TRBJ2-2; D perhaps matches TRBD1 (6 bases). Trimming stripped 4 bases from V and 7 bases from J, with 8 bases between. This CDR3 is built from 12 residues. Per germline, CDR1 SGHDT and CDR2 YYEEEE. The CDR3 nucleotides read TGTGCCAGCAGCCCAGGGGACGGGGAGCTGTTTTTT. Translated: CASSPGDGELFF.

The chain links TRBV14 to TRBJ2-2, with 8 nucleotides matching TRBD1. The V segment lost 4 bases and the J segment 3 bases; nucleotides outside the gene matches: 7. The germline gives CDR1 SGHDN, CDR2 FVKESK. The CDR3 extends over 16 amino acids. The CDR3 DNA sequence: TGTGCCAGCAGCCCCCACAGGGGGTTTTACACCGGGGAGCTGTTTTTT. This translates into CASSPHRGFYTGELFF.

J is TRBJ1-1 and V is TRBV25-1, with D maybe TRBD1 (5 bases). V was cut by 11 bases and J by 3 bases, with 16 bases left in between. Germline CDR1 is MGHDK and CDR2 is SYGVNS. CDR3 length: 13 residues. CDR3 protein: CAAGVNGDTEAFF. CDR3 in DNA: TGTGCCGCGGGGGTAAATGGGGACACTGAAGCTTTCTTT.

The CDR3 sequence is CATLGPGTGGQGQNNEQFF. In nucleotides, the CDR3 is TGTGCCACCCTTGGCCCCGGGACAGGGGGCCAGGGGCAGAACAATGAGCAGTTCTTC. The V call is TRBV10-3, the J call TRBJ2-1; 12 positions match TRBD1. CDR3 size: 19 residues. The junction had 21 bases not matched to a gene; V was cut back by 10 bases and J by 5 bases. The V gene's germline CDR1 is ENHRY and CDR2 SYGVKD.

V usage is TRBV6-6 and J usage is TRBJ1-5; D uncertain. The CDR3 sequence is 13 residues long. Germline V gene sequence: CDR1 MNHNY, CDR2 SVGAGI (reference sequence). V shed 9 bases and J shed 7 bases, with 16 bases lying between them. The DNA of the CDR3 is TGTGCCAGTACCTGGTCAGTGGGACAGCCCCAGCATTTT. Protein sequence: CASTWSVGQPQHF.

The rearrangement joins TRBV7-9 to TRBJ2-5, with TRBD1 as a possible D gene (6 bases). V was pared by 3 bases and J by 5 bases, with 13 bases between. There are 14 residues in the CDR3. The germline V gene has CDR1 SEHNR and CDR2 FQNEAQ (reference sequence). DNA for the CDR3: TGTGCCAGCAGCTTTGAGGGGGTGAGCGAGACCCAGTACTTC. Its translation is CASSFEGVSETQYF. Supplemented by reference TRBV7-9 and TRBJ2-5, the full variable domain reads DTGVSQNPRHKITKRGQNVTFRCDPISEHNRLYWYRQTLGQGPEFLTYFQNEAQLEKSRLLSDRFSAERPKGSFSTLEIQRTEQGDSAMYLCASSFEGVSETQYFGPGTRLLVL.

V usage is TRBV9 and J usage is TRBJ1-2; D not certain. The V and J ends lost 0 bases and 3 bases respectively, with 3 bases between them. The CDR3 runs 12 residues. Per the germline V gene, CDR1 is SGDLS and CDR2 is YYNGEE. DNA for the CDR3: TGTGCCAGCAGCGTAGTGGACTATGGCTACACCTTC. This sequence encodes CASSVVDYGYTF. The full variable domain, its missing parts supplied by reference TRBV9 and TRBJ1-2, is DSGVTQTPKHLITATGQRVTLRCSPRSGDLSVYWYQQSLDQGLQFLIQYYNGEERAKGNILERFSAQQFPDLHSELNLSSLELGDSALYFCASSVVDYGYTFGSGTRLTVV.

This clone was counted once. The chain joins TRBV25-1 to TRBJ2-7; perhaps TRBD1 as D (5 bases). The CDR3 runs to 13 residues. V was cut by 3 bases and J by 5 bases, with 11 bases left in between. Looked up from germline, CDR1 is MGHDK and CDR2 is SYGVNS. CDR3 bases: TGTGCCAGCAGTGAGGCAGGGCCAAACGAGCAGTACTTC. Residues: CASSEAGPNEQYF.

The chain employs TRBV11-2 and TRBJ2-7, with D possibly being TRBD2 (6 bases). Trimming removed 3 bases from V and 3 bases from J, with 15 bases in between. Looked up from germline, CDR1 is SGHAT and CDR2 is FQNNGV. The CDR3 contains 15 residues. CDR3 protein: CASSFRGREDYEQYF. The CDR3, as DNA: TGTGCCAGCAGCTTTCGCGGCAGGGAGGACTACGAGCAGTACTTC. Full variable domain (rest looked up from reference TRBV11-2 and TRBJ2-7): EAGVAQSPRYKIIEKRQSVAFWCNPISGHATLYWYQQILGQGPKLLIQFQNNGVVDDSQLPKDRFSAERLKGVDSTLKIQPAKLEDSAVYLCASSFRGREDYEQYFGPGTRLTVT.

This clone has just a few counts. V and J are TRBV11-2 and TRBJ1-2; possibly TRBD1 for D (5 bases). Germline V lookup: CDR1 SGHAT, CDR2 FQNNGV. There are 15 residues in the CDR3. V lost 5 bases to trimming and J lost 4 bases, with 17 bases between them. CDR3 in amino acids: CASSPGMGESYGYTF. For the CDR3, the DNA is TGTGCCAGCAGCCCAGGGATGGGGGAGAGCTATGGCTACACCTTC.

The chain recombines TRBV29-1 with TRBJ2-1; possibly TRBD2 for D (6 bases). This CDR3 region has 14 residues. Germline V CDR1 and CDR2: SQVTM, ANQGSEA. V was pared by 6 bases and J by 7 bases, with 19 bases between. This chain's CDR3 is CSVPGTQHGNEQFF. In nucleotides, the CDR3 is TGCAGCGTCCCCGGGACTCAACATGGGAATGAGCAGTTCTTC.

The V gene is TRBV5-1, the J gene TRBJ1-1; D gene ambiguous. Trimming pared 6 bases from V and 4 bases from J, leaving 10 bases between. In germline, CDR1 is SGHRS, CDR2 YFSETQ. This CDR3 contains 12 residues. In DNA, the CDR3 is TGCGCCAGCAAGAAGGGCGGCACTGAAGCTTTCTTT. Protein product: CASKKGGTEAFF.